This T cell receptor (beta chain) was recorded in a study of blood T cells in healthy people across ages. General study findings and limits: The lack of PBMC sorting stopped any conclusive naive versus antigen-experienced comparison.

The authors ran a second PCR of roughly 6 to 12 cycles using a sample-barcoded 5' primer and a J-beta primer mix. Each CDR3 protein gets one entry after TCRdb re-called the 5' RACE reads with MiXCR. The data show some 1.6 million distinct CDR3 sequences, roughly 32% seen once. The sample holds one count of this clonotype. Its cognate antigen is unknown. The CDR3 has 16 amino acids. V dropped 9 bases and J dropped 0; count of bases not matched to a gene: 9. Germline CDR1 is ENHRY and CDR2 is SYGVKD. The sequence derives from a woman in her thirties in good health. The sample was blood. The chain joins TRBV10-3 to TRBJ2-1, with TRBD1 matching 9 bases. CDR3 coding DNA: TGTGCCATTAGGGCCGGGACAGGGCCCTCCTACAATGAGCAGTTCTTC. Its translation: CAIRAGTGPSYNEQFF.